A selection of T cell receptor beta chains follows, all from one sample in a study of control samples from healthy donors and cancer patients. This table comes from immunoSEQ multiplex PCR, and its TCRdb copy is limited to in-frame clones, with some not included. Found here are 40,000 to 45,000 clones, roughly 65% of them singletons; the top ten hold 15% to 20%. Source material: formalin-fixed, paraffin-embedded tissue. Receptors were obtained from a male donor with melanoma. Each CDR3 is given with its conserved first and last residue. The D gene is left open where the match is weak. Some rows have no size entry. The others give once, few or many, or a class for an expanded clone.

v_gene: TRBV24-1
d_gene: TRBD2
abundance: NA
j_gene: TRBJ2-3
CDR3nt: TGTGCCACCAGTGATTTGGGTCGCGGGAGGGGCACAGATACGCAGTATTTT
CDR3aa: CATSDLGRGRGTDTQYF

v_gene: TRBV2
d_gene: TRBD2
abundance: NA
j_gene: TRBJ2-4
CDR3nt: TGTGCCAGCAGAGGGACTAGCGGGAGGTGGGGAAACATTCAGTACTTC
CDR3aa: CASRGTSGRWGNIQYF

v_gene: TRBV2
d_gene: TRBD2
abundance: NA
j_gene: TRBJ2-1
CDR3nt: TGTGCCAGCAGTGTGGGACTAGCCGTCTACAATGAGCAGTTCTTC
CDR3aa: CASSVGLAVYNEQFF

v_gene: TRBV2
d_gene: TRBD1
abundance: NA
j_gene: TRBJ1-2
CDR3nt: TGTGCCAGCAGTAAAGTCGCAGGGGGCGGCTACACCTTC
CDR3aa: CASSKVAGGGYTF

v_gene: TRBV6-6
d_gene: TRBD1
abundance: NA
j_gene: TRBJ1-2
CDR3nt: TGTGCCAGCCGCGGACAGGGGGCTTTCTATGGCTACACCTTC
CDR3aa: CASRGQGAFYGYTF

v_gene: TRBV18
d_gene: TRBD1
abundance: NA
j_gene: TRBJ1-5
CDR3nt: TGTGCCAGCTCACCGGGCCCAGGGGGCCTGGGTCAGCCCCAGCATTTT
CDR3aa: CASSPGPGGLGQPQHF

v_gene: TRBV7-2
d_gene: NA
abundance: NA
j_gene: TRBJ2-7
CDR3nt: TGTGCCAGCAGCTTTACCTTCTCCCCCTCCTACGAGCAGTACTTC
CDR3aa: CASSFTFSPSYEQYF

v_gene: TRBV5-1
d_gene: NA
abundance: NA
j_gene: TRBJ2-7
CDR3nt: TGCGCCAGCAGCATTAGGACAGATTCCTACGAGCAGTACTTC
CDR3aa: CASSIRTDSYEQYF

v_gene: TRBV18
d_gene: TRBD1
abundance: few
j_gene: TRBJ2-7
CDR3nt: TGTGCCAGCTCACCACCTATGTCCGGGACAGGGTCCGGCGAGCAGTACTTC
CDR3aa: CASSPPMSGTGSGEQYF

v_gene: TRBV3-1/TRBV3-2
d_gene: NA
abundance: few
j_gene: TRBJ1-5
CDR3nt: TGTGCCAGCAGCCTTGACAACAATCAGCCCCAGCATTTT
CDR3aa: CASSLDNNQPQHF

v_gene: TRBV18
d_gene: NA
abundance: NA
j_gene: TRBJ2-3
CDR3nt: TGTGCCAGCACCAAGACTGGAGCGGTGGATACGCAGTATTTT
CDR3aa: CASTKTGAVDTQYF

v_gene: TRBV5-4
d_gene: NA
abundance: NA
j_gene: TRBJ2-3
CDR3nt: TGTGCCAGCATCGGGACTGCTAGCACAGATACGCAGTATTTT
CDR3aa: CASIGTASTDTQYF

v_gene: TRBV9
d_gene: NA
abundance: NA
j_gene: TRBJ2-3
CDR3nt: TGTGCCAGCAGGGGACCTAGCACAGATACGCAGTATTTT
CDR3aa: CASRGPSTDTQYF

v_gene: TRBV13
d_gene: TRBD1
abundance: NA
j_gene: TRBJ2-7
CDR3nt: TGTGCCAGCAGCCCACAGGGGGTCCCCTACGAGCAGTACTTC
CDR3aa: CASSPQGVPYEQYF

v_gene: TRBV30
d_gene: TRBD2
abundance: NA
j_gene: TRBJ2-7
CDR3nt: TGTGCCTGGAGGGGGAGGCTAGCGGCGAGCTCCTACGAGCAGTACTTC
CDR3aa: CAWRGRLAASSYEQYF

v_gene: TRBV28
d_gene: TRBD2
abundance: NA
j_gene: TRBJ2-5
CDR3nt: TGTGCCAGCAGTAAGCGGGAGGTAGAGACCCAGTACTTC
CDR3aa: CASSKREVETQYF

v_gene: TRBV24-1
d_gene: NA
abundance: NA
j_gene: TRBJ1-1
CDR3nt: TGTGCCACCAGTGAAGGGTTTGACACTGAAGCTTTCTTT
CDR3aa: CATSEGFDTEAFF

v_gene: TRBV18
d_gene: TRBD2
abundance: few
j_gene: TRBJ2-3
CDR3nt: TGTGCCAGCTCACCACCGACTAGCGGAGGTCGCGATACGCAGTATTTT
CDR3aa: CASSPPTSGGRDTQYF

v_gene: TRBV3-1/TRBV3-2
d_gene: NA
abundance: once
j_gene: TRBJ2-1
CDR3nt: TGTGCCAGCAGCAGAGGTTCTGGGGAGCAGTTCTTC
CDR3aa: CASSRGSGEQFF

v_gene: TRBV19
d_gene: TRBD2
abundance: NA
j_gene: TRBJ2-2
CDR3nt: TGTGCCAGTACCCATAGCGGGGGGAACACCGGGGAGCTGTTTTTT
CDR3aa: CASTHSGGNTGELFF

v_gene: TRBV3-1/TRBV3-2
d_gene: TRBD2
abundance: NA
j_gene: TRBJ2-3
CDR3nt: TGTGCCAGCAGCCCGAGGACTAGCGGGAGCACAGATACGCAGTATTTT
CDR3aa: CASSPRTSGSTDTQYF

v_gene: TRBV3-1/TRBV3-2
d_gene: NA
abundance: NA
j_gene: TRBJ2-7
CDR3nt: TGTGCCAGCAGCCACCGGGCCAAGCAGTACTTC
CDR3aa: CASSHRAKQYF

v_gene: TRBV11-3
d_gene: NA
abundance: NA
j_gene: TRBJ2-3
CDR3nt: TGTGCCAGCAGCTTAGGCCCCACAGATACGCAGTATTTT
CDR3aa: CASSLGPTDTQYF

v_gene: TRBV7-8
d_gene: TRBD2
abundance: NA
j_gene: TRBJ2-2
CDR3nt: TGTGCCAGCAGCTACCAGGGTTTGGGACTAGGGAACACCGGGGAGCTGTTTTTT
CDR3aa: CASSYQGLGLGNTGELFF

v_gene: TRBV28
d_gene: NA
abundance: many
j_gene: TRBJ2-7
CDR3nt: TGTGCCACCAGGAAAAGCTCCTACGAGCAGTACTTC
CDR3aa: CATRKSSYEQYF

v_gene: TRBV5-5
d_gene: NA
abundance: NA
j_gene: TRBJ1-5
CDR3nt: TGTGCCAGCAGCCGCAGGGACTATAGCAATCAGCCCCAGCATTTT
CDR3aa: CASSRRDYSNQPQHF

v_gene: TRBV28
d_gene: NA
abundance: NA
j_gene: TRBJ2-1
CDR3nt: TGTGCCTCCTTAGCGGACTCCTACAATGAGCAGTTCTTC
CDR3aa: CASLADSYNEQFF

v_gene: TRBV5-1
d_gene: NA
abundance: NA
j_gene: TRBJ1-6
CDR3nt: TGCGCCAGCAGCTTGGGACAGGCCTATAATTCACCCCTCCACTTT
CDR3aa: CASSLGQAYNSPLHF

v_gene: TRBV9
d_gene: TRBD2
abundance: NA
j_gene: TRBJ2-1
CDR3nt: TGTGCCAGCAGCGTATTATCCGGCTCTAGCGGGAACTACAATGAGCAGTTCTTC
CDR3aa: CASSVLSGSSGNYNEQFF

v_gene: TRBV7-9
d_gene: TRBD2
abundance: NA
j_gene: TRBJ2-7
CDR3nt: TGTGCCAGCTATAGCGGGCAGGGCTACGAGCAGTACTTC
CDR3aa: CASYSGQGYEQYF

v_gene: TRBV6-6
d_gene: NA
abundance: NA
j_gene: TRBJ2-7
CDR3nt: TGTGCCAGCAGTAAACAGGCCTACGAGCAGTACTTC
CDR3aa: CASSKQAYEQYF

v_gene: TRBV5-1
d_gene: NA
abundance: NA
j_gene: TRBJ2-2
CDR3nt: TGCGCCAGCAGCTTGGTGGGGACCGGGGAGCTGTTTTTT
CDR3aa: CASSLVGTGELFF

v_gene: TRBV10-2
d_gene: TRBD1
abundance: NA
j_gene: TRBJ2-7
CDR3nt: TGCGCCAGCAGTGAGAGGACAGGGGGCATCGACGAGCAGTACTTC
CDR3aa: CASSERTGGIDEQYF

v_gene: TRBV30
d_gene: NA
abundance: NA
j_gene: TRBJ1-1
CDR3nt: TGTGCCTGGGGGAACACTGAAGCTTTCTTT
CDR3aa: CAWGNTEAFF

v_gene: TRBV27
d_gene: NA
abundance: NA
j_gene: TRBJ2-7
CDR3nt: TGTGCCAGCAGTTTTCGGACTCCCTACGAGCAGTACTTC
CDR3aa: CASSFRTPYEQYF

v_gene: TRBV5-4
d_gene: NA
abundance: NA
j_gene: TRBJ2-4
CDR3nt: TGTGCCAGCAGCTTGGCGTCTGAAGCCAAAAACATTCAGTACTTC
CDR3aa: CASSLASEAKNIQYF

v_gene: TRBV18
d_gene: NA
abundance: NA
j_gene: TRBJ1-1
CDR3nt: TGTGCCAGCTCACCATATCAGCAGAGTAGGGCTGAAGCTTTCTTT
CDR3aa: CASSPYQQSRAEAFF

v_gene: TRBV27
d_gene: TRBD1
abundance: NA
j_gene: TRBJ1-1
CDR3nt: TGTGCCAGCAGTTCATCCGGGACAGGGCGCCGAGCTTTCTTT
CDR3aa: CASSSSGTGRRAFF

v_gene: TRBV19
d_gene: TRBD1
abundance: NA
j_gene: TRBJ1-2
CDR3nt: TGTGCCAGTAGTATCCGGGGACAGCTAGCCTACACCTTC
CDR3aa: CASSIRGQLAYTF

v_gene: TRBV7-9
d_gene: TRBD1
abundance: NA
j_gene: TRBJ2-5
CDR3nt: TGTGCCAGCAGCTTAGCAGGGGGCCGGGAGACCCAGTACTTC
CDR3aa: CASSLAGGRETQYF

v_gene: TRBV10-3
d_gene: TRBD1
abundance: NA
j_gene: TRBJ1-2
CDR3nt: TGTGCCATCAGTCTTGGGACAGGGAGCTATGGCTACACCTTC
CDR3aa: CAISLGTGSYGYTF

v_gene: TRBV18
d_gene: NA
abundance: few
j_gene: TRBJ2-2
CDR3nt: TGTGCCAGCTCATTAGGGCCCGATATGGACGGGGAGCTGTTTTTT
CDR3aa: CASSLGPDMDGELFF

v_gene: TRBV5-1
d_gene: NA
abundance: NA
j_gene: TRBJ2-7
CDR3nt: TGCGCCAGCAGTAGCTATGGGAGTACCTACGAGCAGTACTTC
CDR3aa: CASSSYGSTYEQYF

v_gene: TRBV5-1
d_gene: NA
abundance: NA
j_gene: TRBJ2-7
CDR3nt: TGCGCCAGCAGCTCCACTGCTTACGAGCAGTACTTC
CDR3aa: CASSSTAYEQYF

v_gene: TRBV28
d_gene: NA
abundance: NA
j_gene: TRBJ2-3
CDR3nt: TGTGCCACGACCCCGGGACCCCGCACAGATACGCAGTATTTT
CDR3aa: CATTPGPRTDTQYF

v_gene: TRBV4-1
d_gene: TRBD1
abundance: many
j_gene: TRBJ1-5
CDR3nt: TGCGCCAGCAGCCAGACTAGACAGGGCGTTCAGCCCCAGCATTTT
CDR3aa: CASSQTRQGVQPQHF

v_gene: TRBV28
d_gene: NA
abundance: NA
j_gene: TRBJ2-3
CDR3nt: TGTGCCAGCAGTTTAGGGTTGGGGGGCAGTAACACAGATACGCAGTATTTT
CDR3aa: CASSLGLGGSNTDTQYF

v_gene: TRBV29-1
d_gene: TRBD2
abundance: NA
j_gene: TRBJ2-1
CDR3nt: TGCAGCGTTGCGGGACTAGCGGGAGTTGAGCAGTTCTTC
CDR3aa: CSVAGLAGVEQFF

v_gene: TRBV11-2
d_gene: NA
abundance: once
j_gene: TRBJ2-7
CDR3nt: TGTGCCAGCAGCTTCTGGCTAGTCCCCTACGAGCAGTACTTC
CDR3aa: CASSFWLVPYEQYF

v_gene: TRBV11-2
d_gene: NA
abundance: NA
j_gene: TRBJ2-5
CDR3nt: TGTGCCAGCAGCTTATTGGGTCAGCGGCTGAACCAAGAGACCCAGTACTTC
CDR3aa: CASSLLGQRLNQETQYF

v_gene: TRBV10-1
d_gene: NA
abundance: NA
j_gene: TRBJ2-2
CDR3nt: TGCGCCAGCAGTGACAGGGTACCCGGGGAGCTGTTTTTT
CDR3aa: CASSDRVPGELFF

v_gene: TRBV28
d_gene: TRBD1
abundance: few
j_gene: TRBJ1-1
CDR3nt: TGTGCCAGCAGTCTACTCACGCCGGGACAGGACACTGAAGCTTTCTTT
CDR3aa: CASSLLTPGQDTEAFF